Below are 26 T cell receptor beta chains sequenced from a single sample in a study of hypomethylating agent response in myelodysplastic syndrome. Generated by immunoSEQ multiplex PCR, the TCRdb table keeps only in-frame clones and is missing some. Of approximately 5,800 clones detected, roughly 85% appear once; the ten largest clones hold 9.5% to 13%. Specimen: bone marrow, collected before or after starting hypomethylating agent treatment for myelodysplastic syndrome (not recorded which). These receptors all stem from a human donor with myelodysplastic syndrome.

The CDR3 reads CASSAGTSNQPQHF. CDR3 DNA: TGTGCCAGCAGTGCCGGGACATCTAATCAGCCCCAGCATTTT. The genes are TRBV2 and TRBJ1-5; TRBD1 is a possible D gene (6 bases). The CDR3 extends over 14 amino acids. Germline lookup yields CDR1 SNHLY and CDR2 FYNNEI. The germline V and J ends were trimmed by 4 bases and 4 bases, with 11 bases remaining between them.

The genes are TRBV5-4 and TRBJ2-2; D uncertain. Trimming left V 0 bases short and J 6 bases short, with 3 bases between. Germline V CDR1 and CDR2: SGHNT, YYREEE (reference sequence). The CDR3 runs 12 residues. The CDR3 is CASSLVPGELFF. The CDR3 DNA reads TGTGCCAGCAGCTTGGTTCCCGGGGAGCTGTTTTTT.

This chain uses TRBV6-1 with TRBJ2-3; D possibly corresponds to TRBD1 (6 bases). Germline V lookup: CDR1 MNHNS, CDR2 SASEGT. V shed 6 bases and J shed 0 bases, with 13 bases lying between them. The CDR3 has 15 residues. The DNA of the CDR3 is TGTGCCAGCAGCTCTGGGGGCGGTAGCACAGATACGCAGTATTTT. Translation gives CASSSGGGSTDTQYF.

This rearrangement joins TRBV27 to TRBJ1-5, with D possibly being TRBD1 (5 bases). Trimming pared 4 bases from V and 9 bases from J, leaving 19 bases between. Looked up from germline, CDR1 is MNHEY and CDR2 is SMNVEV (reference sequence). The CDR3 consists of 15 residues. CDR3 residues: CASSSGPLGEGPQHF. The CDR3 DNA sequence: TGTGCCAGCAGTTCTGGACCCCTAGGGGAAGGGCCCCAGCATTTT.

The chain employs TRBV28 and TRBJ1-2, with 8 bases that match TRBD1. With 3 bases clipped from V and 3 bases from J, the junction kept 12 bases outside the gene matches. The germline CDR1 and CDR2 sequences are MDHEN and SYDVKM. The CDR3 runs to 17 residues. CDR3: CASSFQGAGHLHYGYTF. The CDR3 nucleotides read TGTGCCAGCAGTTTTCAGGGGGCGGGGCACTTGCACTATGGCTACACCTTC.

The chain couples TRBV6-1 to TRBJ1-3, with D unresolved. Trimming left V 3 bases short and J 4 bases short, with 7 bases between. CDR1 is MNHNS and CDR2 is SASEGT in the germline V gene. The CDR3 is 13 residues long. CDR3 DNA: TGTGCCAGCAGTGAGGGCGTCGGAAACACCATATATTTT. Protein product: CASSEGVGNTIYF.

J is TRBJ1-4 and V is TRBV6-5; D call uncertain. V dropped 6 bases and J dropped 4 bases, with 12 bases sitting between them. The CDR3 totals 14 residues. Germline loops: CDR1 MNHEY, CDR2 SVGAGI. The CDR3 loop is CASRPHSGNEKLFF. The DNA for the CDR3 is TGTGCCAGCAGGCCACACTCGGGTAATGAAAAACTGTTTTTT.

V gene TRBV6-6 combines with J gene TRBJ1-1; 8 bases are a match to TRBD1. This CDR3 comprises 12 residues. Germline V lookup: CDR1 MNHNY, CDR2 SVGAGI (reference sequence). The V segment lost 10 bases and the J segment 6 bases; nucleotides outside the gene matches: 7. The CDR3 sequence: CATNQGAAEAFF. CDR3 nucleotide sequence: TGTGCCACCAACCAGGGGGCCGCTGAAGCTTTCTTT.

The V and J genes are TRBV5-1 and TRBJ2-1, with a possible D match to TRBD2 (7 bases). Germline V gene data show CDR1 as SGHRS and CDR2 as YFSETQ. The CDR3 loop spans 16 amino acids. Trimming shortened V by 4 bases and J by 4 bases, and 18 bases separated the two germline ends. The CDR3 DNA follows: TGCGCCAGCAGCCCCTGGGGCGGGGGCACTTACAATGAGCAGTTCTTC. Encoded protein: CASSPWGGGTYNEQFF.

V and J are TRBV9 and TRBJ1-1; 11 positions match TRBD1. The CDR3 contains 17 residues. Trimming took 2 bases from V and 4 from J; bases not matched to a gene: 10. Germline V lookup: CDR1 SGDLS, CDR2 YYNGEE. CDR3: CASSVGQGASGGTEAFF. CDR3 DNA sequence: TGTGCCAGCAGCGTCGGACAGGGGGCTTCGGGCGGCACTGAAGCTTTCTTT.

The V call is TRBV7-2, the J call TRBJ2-1; D remains ambiguous. This CDR3 region has 13 residues. Trimming took 4 bases from V and 4 from J, leaving 8 bases between them. CDR1 is SGHTA and CDR2 is FQGNSA in the germline V gene. The CDR3 sequence: CASSSPPYNEQFF. In DNA form, the CDR3 reads TGTGCCAGCAGCTCCCCCCCTTACAATGAGCAGTTCTTC.

The CDR3, as DNA: TGCAGCGCGGGGACAGGGGGCCGGACTGAAGCTTTCTTT. It specifies CSAGTGGRTEAFF. The V gene is TRBV29-1, the J gene TRBJ1-1; 12 bases agree with TRBD1. V was clipped by 7 bases and J by 5 bases; unmatched bases: 5. Germline CDR1 and CDR2: SQVTM and ANQGSEA. This CDR3 comprises 13 residues.

V usage is TRBV7-2 and J usage is TRBJ1-6, with TRBD1 matching 8 bases. CDR1 SGHTA and CDR2 FQGNSA come from the germline V gene. The length of the CDR3 is 15 residues. Unmatched junction bases numbered 6, after V lost 5 bases and J lost 6 bases. The CDR3 protein is CASSPGTGVNSPLHF. CDR3 sequence (DNA): TGTGCCAGCAGCCCTGGGACAGGCGTTAATTCACCCCTCCACTTT.

This rearrangement joins TRBV5-1 to TRBJ2-5; D uncertain. Judging by the DNA end, TRBJ2-7 fits better; the J call may be wrong. The CDR3 length is 13 residues. CDR1 SGHRS and CDR2 YFSETQ come from the germline V gene. This chain's CDR3 is CASSLEGSYEQYF. DNA for the CDR3: TGCGCCAGCAGCTTGGAGGGAAGCTACGAGCAGTACTTC.

This chain joins TRBV18 and TRBJ2-7; D is ambiguous. Germline loops: CDR1 KGHSH, CDR2 LQKENI. There are 14 residues in the CDR3. V was trimmed by 5 bases and J by 7 bases, leaving 18 bases between them. The CDR3 spells CASSVTAPPPEQYF. In DNA form, the CDR3 reads TGTGCCAGCTCAGTGACGGCACCCCCACCAGAGCAGTACTTC.

V usage is TRBV4-3 and J usage is TRBJ1-2, with D possibly matching TRBD1 (6 bases). The CDR3 sequence is 15 residues long. The V gene lost 3 bases and the J gene lost 4 bases, with 15 bases spanning the gap. CDR1 LGHNA and CDR2 YSLEER come from the germline V gene. The CDR3 protein is CASSQQTGLGYGYTF. In DNA, the CDR3 is TGCGCCAGCAGCCAGCAGACAGGACTGGGCTATGGCTACACCTTC.

This chain uses TRBV27 with TRBJ2-1; D possibly corresponds to TRBD1 (5 bases). The germline V and J ends were trimmed by 8 bases and 5 bases, with 10 bases remaining between them. The CDR3 is 12 residues long. CDR1 MNHEY and CDR2 SMNVEV come from the germline V gene (reference sequence). The CDR3 sequence: CASAQGNNEQFF. The CDR3 DNA reads as TGTGCCAGCGCTCAGGGAAACAATGAGCAGTTCTTC.

Details on this clone: Different DNA sequences within this sample yield the same CDR3. V usage is TRBV28 and J usage is TRBJ1-5; D is undetermined. Between the trimmed V and J ends, which lost 1 base and 4 bases, there was a span of 8 bases. Germline loops: CDR1 MDHEN, CDR2 SYDVKM. CDR3 length: 14 amino acids. In nucleotides, the CDR3 is TGTGCCAGCAGTTTATTAAGGGTTAATCAGCCCCAGCATTTT. Encoded protein: CASSLLRVNQPQHF.

This clone has just one count. The V gene is TRBV2, the J gene TRBJ2-3, with D possibly TRBD1 on 5 matching bases. Trimming took 4 bases from V and 2 from J, leaving 13 bases between them. Per germline, CDR1 SNHLY and CDR2 FYNNEI. CDR3 size: 15 residues. CDR3 coding DNA: TGTGCCAGCAGTGGTTCCAGGGCCAACACAGATACGCAGTATTTT. Amino acid sequence: CASSGSRANTDTQYF.

The J gene is TRBJ1-1, the V gene TRBV2; D is perhaps TRBD1 (5 bases). Germline V gene data show CDR1 as SNHLY and CDR2 as FYNNEI. The CDR3 spans 14 residues. The V end was cut by 3 bases, the J end by 1 base, with 9 bases between. The CDR3 DNA reads as TGTGCCAGCAGTGATTTACAGGCGAACACTGAAGCTTTCTTT. Its protein is CASSDLQANTEAFF.

This clone turned up a few times. The chain recombines TRBV5-1 with TRBJ2-7; the D gene is possibly TRBD2 (5 bases). V lost 3 bases, J lost 3 bases, and 10 bases lay in between. The CDR3 runs to 13 residues. The germline CDR1 and CDR2 sequences are SGHRS and YFSETQ. The chain's CDR3 is CASSSKLGYEQYF. The CDR3 DNA reads TGCGCCAGCAGCTCCAAACTAGGCTACGAGCAGTACTTC.

In nucleotides, the CDR3 is TGTGCCAGCGACCCCGGGACAGACTCCTACGAGCAGTACTTC. Translated, it gives CASDPGTDSYEQYF. The V gene is TRBV2, the J gene TRBJ2-5, with 7 bases fitting TRBD1. The end of the DNA fits TRBJ2-7 better, so the J call may be wrong. The CDR3 loop spans 14 amino acids. Germline V gives CDR1 SNHLY, CDR2 FYNNEI.

Only a few counts were recorded for this clone. The chain recombines TRBV2 with TRBJ2-7; possibly TRBD2 for D (5 bases). V was clipped by 11 bases and J by 2 bases, with 16 bases between them. Germline CDR1 and CDR2: SNHLY and FYNNEI. The CDR3 length is 13 residues. CDR3 coding DNA: TGTGCCTGCCAGCGGAGACAAGCCTACGAGCAGTACTTC. Translating gives CACQRRQAYEQYF.

The genes are TRBV6-6 and TRBJ2-5; 7 bases are shared with TRBD1. V lost 0 bases, J lost 5 bases, and 3 bases stayed unmatched. Germline CDR1 MNHNY, CDR2 SVGAGI (reference sequence). The length of the CDR3 is 14 residues. The CDR3 here is CASSYSGRGETQYF. CDR3 bases: TGTGCCAGCAGTTACTCCGGCAGGGGGGAGACCCAGTACTTC.

The rearrangement links TRBV18 to TRBJ1-6, with 10 bases fitting TRBD1. The CDR3 has 15 residues. Germline V lookup: CDR1 KGHSH, CDR2 LQKENI. The V segment lost 3 bases and the J segment 6 bases; nucleotides outside the gene matches: 2. CDR3 residues: CASSPGTGVNSPLHF. In DNA form, the CDR3 reads TGTGCCAGCTCACCCGGGACAGGGGTTAATTCACCCCTCCACTTT.

CDR3 nucleotides: TGTGCCAGCAGCGAGCAAGTTGTTTTGAACCCTGGGACTGAAGCTTTCTTT. Amino acid sequence: CASSEQVVLNPGTEAFF. The chain combines TRBV7-9 with TRBJ1-1; no clear D gene. In germline, CDR1 is SEHNR, CDR2 FQNEAQ (reference sequence). Trimming removed 5 bases from V and 5 bases from J, with 24 bases in between. This CDR3 comprises 17 residues.